This passage covers 28 T cell receptor beta chains from one sample sequenced in a study of CD8 T cells in Susac syndrome. It was with random hexamers that roughly 0.5 to 1 ug RNA was reverse transcribed. A single record per CDR3 protein comes from TCRdb applying MiXCR to the immunoSEQ multiplex PCR reads. This sample has 77,000 or so distinct CDR3 sequences; 85% to 95% occur once, and the top ten carry over 0.5%. The source material was CD4+ T cells from PBMCs. Every receptor here comes from a human donor with Susac syndrome.

This chain links TRBV18 with TRBJ2-2; possible D gene TRBD1, 5 bases. This CDR3 has 16 amino acids. The V gene's germline CDR1 is KGHSH and CDR2 LQKENI. Trimming took 5 bases from V and 0 from J, leaving 13 bases between them. The CDR3 reads CASSSNRSPNTGELFF. CDR3 DNA sequence: TGTGCCAGCTCATCTAACAGGAGTCCGAACACCGGGGAGCTGTTTTTT.

The chain links TRBV12-3 or TRBV12-4 to TRBJ1-2; D is possibly TRBD1 (5 bases). This CDR3 is 16 amino acids long. V was clipped by 5 bases and J by 7 bases, with 23 bases between them. As DNA, the CDR3 is TGTGCCAGCAGTCCCTACTTGACAGTTTCCGCCACTGGCTACACCTTC. It yields the protein CASSPYLTVSATGYTF.

The CDR3 reads CASAPGQLAKNIQYF. Written as DNA, the CDR3 is TGTGCTAGTGCTCCGGGACAGCTAGCCAAAAACATTCAGTACTTC. The rearrangement links TRBV12-5 to TRBJ2-4, with 7 bases aligning to TRBD1. The germline gives CDR1 LGHNT, CDR2 FRNRAP. V lost 7 bases, J lost 0 bases, and 6 bases stayed unmatched. The CDR3 runs to 15 residues.

In DNA form, the CDR3 reads TGTGCCAGCAGCCCTACCGAGAGGCATTCACCCCTCCACTTT. This translates into CASSPTERHSPLHF. The chain recombines TRBV7-8 with TRBJ1-6; unclear D gene. Germline assignment: CDR1 SGHVS and CDR2 FQNEAQ. CDR3 length equals 14 residues. V was cut by 5 bases and J by 8 bases, with 13 bases left in between.

This clonotype was counted between two and nine times. The chain employs TRBV6-6 and TRBJ2-5; D is unresolved. V was trimmed by 2 bases and J by 2 bases, leaving 6 bases between them. This CDR3 region has 13 residues. The V gene's germline CDR1 is MNHNY and CDR2 SVGAGI (reference sequence). CDR3 sequence reads: CASSYRLQETQYF. The CDR3, as DNA: TGTGCCAGCAGTTACCGCCTACAAGAGACCCAGTACTTC.

The chain carries TRBV5-1 and TRBJ2-2; D not certain. V shed 0 bases and J shed 7 bases, with 10 bases lying between them. CDR1 and CDR2 from the germline V gene are SGHRS and YFSETQ. The CDR3 contains 14 residues. In nucleotides, the CDR3 is TGCGCCAGCAGCTTGGTTGGGTTCGGCGGGGAGCTGTTTTTT. Residues: CASSLVGFGGELFF.

This chain uses TRBV2 with TRBJ1-4; 10 bases map to TRBD1. J was trimmed by 5 bases and V by 5 bases; bases with no gene match: 5. Germline CDR1 is SNHLY and CDR2 is FYNNEI. This CDR3 has 15 amino acids. The CDR3 reads CASSRTGGTNEKLFF. The CDR3 DNA sequence: TGTGCCAGCAGTCGGACAGGGGGAACCAATGAAAAACTGTTTTTT.

The chain links TRBV14 to TRBJ1-1; unclear D gene. The CDR3 is 13 residues long. Trimming removed 0 bases at V and 3 bases at J, with 5 bases between. The germline CDR1 and CDR2 sequences are SGHDN and FVKESK. This CDR3 reads CASSQEYYTEAFF. CDR3 nucleotides: TGTGCCAGCAGCCAAGAATACTACACTGAAGCTTTCTTT.

This chain joins TRBV20-1 and TRBJ2-5; a weak D match, TRBD1 (5 bases). The CDR3 is 14 residues long. V was pared by 2 bases and J by 5 bases, with 15 bases between. Germline V gene sequence: CDR1 DFQATT, CDR2 SNEGSKA (reference sequence). Written as DNA, the CDR3 is TGCAGTGCTAGACCCGGCCTCCACAGGGAGACCCAGTACTTC. This translates into CSARPGLHRETQYF.

V and J are TRBV4-2 and TRBJ2-5; 12 nucleotides match TRBD2. CDR3 size: 17 residues. After removal of 0 bases from V and 4 bases from J, the junction contained 6 bases not matched to a gene. Looked up from germline, CDR1 is LGHNA and CDR2 is YNFKEQ. The CDR3 DNA sequence: TGTGCCAGCAGCCAAGATCTAGCGGGAGGGATGGGAGAGACCCAGTACTTC. Translating gives CASSQDLAGGMGETQYF.

The chain combines TRBV3-1 with TRBJ2-3, with 7 nucleotides matching TRBD1. The CDR3 runs to 14 residues. V lost 5 bases to trimming and J lost 2 bases; unmatched junction nucleotides: 4. Germline V CDR1 and CDR2: LGHDT, YNNKEL (reference sequence). CDR3 region: CASSSGQPTDTQYF. The DNA of the CDR3 is TGTGCCAGCAGCTCGGGACAGCCCACAGATACGCAGTATTTT.

The gene calls are TRBV4-1 and TRBJ1-5, with unresolved D. This CDR3 comprises 16 residues. The germline gives CDR1 MGHRA, CDR2 YSYEKL. V gave up 5 bases and J gave up 2 bases, with 16 bases separating them. The CDR3 here is CASSYGEGGRNQPQHF. In DNA, the CDR3 is TGCGCCAGCAGCTATGGAGAGGGCGGTCGCAATCAGCCCCAGCATTTT.

The chain joins TRBV14 to TRBJ2-7, with 10 bases fitting TRBD1. The length of the CDR3 is 15 residues. From germline, CDR1 is SGHDN and CDR2 FVKESK. With 5 bases clipped from V and 7 bases from J, the junction kept 11 bases outside the gene matches. The CDR3 here is CASSLWDRGVREQYF. CDR3 DNA sequence: TGTGCCAGCAGCTTGTGGGACAGGGGTGTGCGGGAGCAGTACTTC.

To note about this clonotype: One end of the junction is discordant with germline, which a read error may explain. V usage is TRBV11-2 and J usage is TRBJ2-3, with D possibly matching TRBD2 (5 bases). This CDR3 region has 14 residues. Germline assignment: CDR1 SGHAT and CDR2 FQNNGV. For the CDR3, the DNA is TGTGCCAGCAGCAAAATCGAGGGAACAGATATGCAGTATTTT. Translated: CASSKIEGTDMQYF.

This chain's CDR3 is CAISESGRGPLGEKLFF. CDR3 bases: TGTGCCATCAGTGAGTCGGGACGGGGACCTTTGGGTGAAAAACTGTTTTTT. The V call is TRBV10-3, the J call TRBJ1-4; tentative D call: TRBD1 (5 bases). Germline values: CDR1 ENHRY, CDR2 SYGVKD. Trimming left V 0 bases short and J 7 bases short, with 18 bases between. The CDR3 length is 17 residues.

The J gene is TRBJ2-3, the V gene TRBV4-1; 7 nucleotides line up with TRBD1. The germline V gene has CDR1 MGHRA and CDR2 YSYEKL. J was trimmed by 0 bases and V by 1 base; bases with no gene match: 4. The CDR3 is 16 residues long. The CDR3 protein is CASSQAPGQSTDTQYF. The CDR3 nucleotides are TGCGCCAGCAGCCAAGCACCGGGACAGAGCACAGATACGCAGTATTTT.

The V call is TRBV3-1, the J call TRBJ1-1, with TRBD1 matching 8 bases. The CDR3 sequence is 12 residues long. Looked up from germline, CDR1 is LGHDT and CDR2 is YNNKEL (reference sequence). J gave up 9 bases and V 2 bases, and 2 bases lay outside the gene matches. In DNA form, the CDR3 reads TGTGCCAGCAGCCAACGGACAGGGAAAGCTTTCTTT. It is translated as CASSQRTGKAFF. Full variable domain (rest looked up from reference TRBV3-1 and TRBJ1-1): DTAVSQTPKYLVTQMGNDKSIKCEQNLGHDTMYWYKQDSKKFLKIMFSYNNKELIINETVPNRFSPKSPDKAHLNLHINSLELGDSAVYFCASSQRTGKAFFGQGTRLTVV.

V usage is TRBV19 and J usage is TRBJ2-7; 9 bases align to TRBD1. This CDR3 has 15 residues. The V segment lost 8 bases and the J segment 1 base; nucleotides outside the gene matches: 9. Germline V gene sequence: CDR1 LNHDA, CDR2 SQIVND (reference sequence). CDR3 in amino acids: CASSDRGRSSYEQYF. The CDR3 DNA is TGTGCCAGTTCTGACAGGGGGAGGAGTTCCTACGAGCAGTACTTC.

This chain connects TRBV18 to TRBJ1-5; D not resolved. With 5 bases removed from V and 2 bases from J, the gap between germline ends came to 13 bases. The CDR3 spans 15 residues. The germline CDR1 and CDR2 sequences are KGHSH and LQKENI. The CDR3 loop reads CASSSLDWGNQPQHF. CDR3 DNA: TGTGCCAGCTCATCGTTAGACTGGGGCAATCAGCCCCAGCATTTT. The whole variable domain, filled in from reference TRBV18 and TRBJ1-5, reads NAGVMQNPRHLVRRRGQEARLRCSPMKGHSHVYWYRQLPEEGLKFMVYLQKENIIDESGMPKERFSAEFPKEGPSILRIQQVVRGDSAAYFCASSSLDWGNQPQHFGDGTRLSIL.

This clonotype was seen just once. J is TRBJ2-7 and V is TRBV4-1; no firm D call. CDR1 and CDR2 from the germline V gene are MGHRA and YSYEKL. Trimming pared 1 base from V and 0 bases from J, leaving 13 bases between. This CDR3 has 16 amino acids. The CDR3 protein is CASSQGPGALSYEQYF. The CDR3 nucleotides read TGCGCCAGCAGCCAAGGGCCGGGCGCTCTCTCCTACGAGCAGTACTTC.

CDR3 nucleotide sequence: TGTGCCAGCAGAACCCGGCGACTAGCGGAAGAGACCCAGTACTTC. It is translated as CASRTRRLAEETQYF. This rearrangement joins TRBV6-5 to TRBJ2-5; 9 nucleotides line up with TRBD2. This CDR3 is built from 15 residues. CDR1 is MNHEY, CDR2 SVGAGI, per germline. The V gene end was trimmed by 6 bases and the J gene end by 3 bases; junction bases not matched to a gene: 8.

The chain joins TRBV12-3 or TRBV12-4 to TRBJ2-5; 9 nucleotides match TRBD1. The junction had 5 bases not matched to a gene; V was cut back by 8 bases and J by 4 bases. The CDR3 is 13 residues long. The CDR3 here is CASAQGARETQYF. The CDR3, as DNA: TGTGCCAGCGCACAGGGGGCGCGAGAGACCCAGTACTTC.

V and J are TRBV14 and TRBJ2-3; D is unclear. In germline, CDR1 is SGHDN, CDR2 FVKESK. Trimming shortened V by 0 bases and J by 3 bases, and 4 bases separated the two germline ends. This CDR3 is 13 amino acids long. Here the CDR3 reads CASSQDLTDTQYF. CDR3 in DNA: TGTGCCAGCAGCCAAGATCTTACAGATACGCAGTATTTT.

This chain joins TRBV30 and TRBJ2-7; D not certain. Germline CDR1 GTSNPN, CDR2 SVGIG (reference sequence). The CDR3 has 12 residues. The ends were cut back, 0 bases at V and 4 bases at J, with 7 bases in the middle. The CDR3 DNA reads as TGTGCCTGGAGTGTAAATAGGTACGAGCAGTACTTC. It yields the protein CAWSVNRYEQYF.

This sequence joins TRBV25-1 and TRBJ2-3, with TRBD1 identical over 7 bases. CDR3 length: 17 amino acids. V shed 2 bases and J 0 bases; nucleotides not matched to a gene: 8. Germline CDR1 reads MGHDK; CDR2 reads SYGVNS. Here the CDR3 reads CASSELNRGVSTDTQYF. CDR3 sequence (DNA): TGTGCCAGCAGTGAACTTAACAGGGGCGTCAGCACAGATACGCAGTATTTT.

The chain couples TRBV27 to TRBJ2-7, with D possibly being TRBD1 or TRBD2 (5 bases each). Germline CDR1 MNHEY, CDR2 SMNVEV (reference sequence). The CDR3 contains 14 residues. Trimming left V 6 bases short and J 3 bases short, with 15 bases between. CDR3 residues: CASRPSGRIYEQYF. DNA of the CDR3: TGTGCCAGCAGACCGTCGGGACGGATCTACGAGCAGTACTTC.

J is TRBJ2-2 and V is TRBV7-9; D is possibly TRBD2 (5 bases). Germline V gene data show CDR1 as SEHNR and CDR2 as FQNEAQ (reference sequence). The V end lost 4 bases, the J end lost 2 bases, and 8 bases lay between the germline ends. The CDR3 is made up of 14 amino acids. CDR3 DNA: TGTGCCAGCAGCTCGGGAATCAACACCGGGGAGCTGTTTTTT. It yields the protein CASSSGINTGELFF.

The gene calls are TRBV18 and TRBJ1-1, with 8 positions matching TRBD1. V trimming: 4 bases; J trimming: 4 bases; junction bases outside the gene matches: 5. This CDR3 is 14 amino acids long. Germline assignment: CDR1 KGHSH and CDR2 LQKENI. The DNA for the CDR3 is TGTGCCAGCTCACAGACAGGGGAGGGCACTGAAGCTTTCTTT. This sequence encodes CASSQTGEGTEAFF.